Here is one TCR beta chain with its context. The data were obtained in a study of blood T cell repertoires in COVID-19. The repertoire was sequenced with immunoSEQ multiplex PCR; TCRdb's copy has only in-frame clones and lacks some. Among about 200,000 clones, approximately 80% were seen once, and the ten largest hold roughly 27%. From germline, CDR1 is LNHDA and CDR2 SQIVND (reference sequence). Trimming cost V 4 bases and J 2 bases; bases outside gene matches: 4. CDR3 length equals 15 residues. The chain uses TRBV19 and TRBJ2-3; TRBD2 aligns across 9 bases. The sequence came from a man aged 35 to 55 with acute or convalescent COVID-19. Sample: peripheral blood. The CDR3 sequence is CASSTLAGLTDTQYF. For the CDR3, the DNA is TGTGCCAGTAGTACCCTAGCGGGACTCACAGATACGCAGTATTTT.